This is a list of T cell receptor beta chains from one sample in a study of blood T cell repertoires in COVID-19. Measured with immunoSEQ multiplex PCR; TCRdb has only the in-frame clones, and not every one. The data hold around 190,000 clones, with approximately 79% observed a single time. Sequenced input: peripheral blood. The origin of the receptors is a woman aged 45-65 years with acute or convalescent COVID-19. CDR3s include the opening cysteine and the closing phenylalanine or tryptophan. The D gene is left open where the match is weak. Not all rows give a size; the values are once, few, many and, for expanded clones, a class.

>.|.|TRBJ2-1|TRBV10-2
TGCGCCAGCAGTGCCCAGGGGGGTCACAATGAGCAGTTCTTC
CASSAQGGHNEQFF
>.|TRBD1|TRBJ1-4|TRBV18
TGTGCCAGCTCCCTTAGCACCCCCGGGACAGGTGAAAAACTGTTTTTT
CASSLSTPGTGEKLFF
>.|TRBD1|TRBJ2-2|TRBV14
TGTGCCAGCAGCCAAGATCTGGCGGACAGGGGTTCCGGGGAGCTGTTTTTT
CASSQDLADRGSGELFF
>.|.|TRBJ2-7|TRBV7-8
TGTGCCAGCAGCCAACAGGGATACGAGCAGTACTTC
CASSQQGYEQYF
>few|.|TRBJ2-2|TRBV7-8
TGTGCCAGCAGCTTAGGGCCCTCGAACACCGGGGAGCTGTTTTTT
CASSLGPSNTGELFF
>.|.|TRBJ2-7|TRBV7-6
TGTGCCAGCAGCTTAGAAGGACAGACCGTAGAGCAGTACTTC
CASSLEGQTVEQYF
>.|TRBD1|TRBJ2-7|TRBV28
TGTGCCAGCAGCCAGACGGGACAGAATAACTACGAGCAGTACTTC
CASSQTGQNNYEQYF
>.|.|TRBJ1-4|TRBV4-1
TGCGCCAGCAGCTCTCGTTCAGTCGGGGAAAAACTGTTTTTT
CASSSRSVGEKLFF
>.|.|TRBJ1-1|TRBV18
TGTGCCAGCTCACCTGTGGACATCGAGAACACTGAAGCTTTCTTT
CASSPVDIENTEAFF
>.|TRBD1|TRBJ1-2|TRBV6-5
TGTGCCAGCAGTTACTCCCGACAGGGCAGTGGAGGCTACACCTTC
CASSYSRQGSGGYTF
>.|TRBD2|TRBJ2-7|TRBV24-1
TGTGCCACCAGTGTTTCTCGCGGGAGGGCCTACGAGCAGTACTTC
CATSVSRGRAYEQYF
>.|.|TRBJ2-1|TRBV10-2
TGCGCCAGCAAGTTTACGGGGACAGAGCAGTTCTTC
CASKFTGTEQFF
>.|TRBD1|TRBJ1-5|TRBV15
TGTGCCACCAGCAGGCCTGGACAGGGAACAAATCAGCCCCAGCATTTT
CATSRPGQGTNQPQHF
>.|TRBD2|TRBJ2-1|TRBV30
TGTGCCTGGAGTGCGCTAGGTAGCGGGAGCGTCAATGAGCAGTTCTTC
CAWSALGSGSVNEQFF
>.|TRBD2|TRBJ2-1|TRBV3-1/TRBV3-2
TGTGCCAGCAGCCTTGCGCGGGGGGTAAGCTCCTACAATGAGCAGTTCTTC
CASSLARGVSSYNEQFF
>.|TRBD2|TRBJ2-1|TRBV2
TGTGCCAGCAGTGGCAGCGTACTAGCGGGATGGAATGAGCAGTTCTTC
CASSGSVLAGWNEQFF
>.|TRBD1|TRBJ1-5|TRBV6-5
TGTGCCAGCAGCCGGGACAGGGGGTTTGGGCAGCCCCAGCATTTT
CASSRDRGFGQPQHF
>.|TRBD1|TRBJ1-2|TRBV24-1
TGTGCCACCAGCCAGGGGGGAGGCTACACCTTC
CATSQGGGYTF
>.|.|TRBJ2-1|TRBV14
TGTGCCAGCAGCCAAGGGCACGAGCAGTTCTTC
CASSQGHEQFF
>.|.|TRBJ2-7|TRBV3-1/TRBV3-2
TGTGCCAGCAGCCAAGATTACAGGGCCTTGGAGCAGTACTTC
CASSQDYRALEQYF
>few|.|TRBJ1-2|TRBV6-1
TGTGCCAGCAGCTTAGGCCCCGAGAGGGGCTACACCTTC
CASSLGPERGYTF
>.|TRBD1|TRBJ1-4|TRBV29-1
TGCAGCGTCGGACAGGGGGGGGAAAATGAAAAACTGTTTTTT
CSVGQGGENEKLFF
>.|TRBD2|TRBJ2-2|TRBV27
TGTGCCAGCAGTTTGAATATCCCAGGGAGGGTAGTTGGGACCGGGGAGCTGTTTTTT
CASSLNIPGRVVGTGELFF
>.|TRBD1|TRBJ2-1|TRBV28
TGTGCCAGCAGTTTACCAGGGGGCTACAATGAGCAGTTCTTC
CASSLPGGYNEQFF
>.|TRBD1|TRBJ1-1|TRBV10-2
TGCGCCAGCAGGGGGGACAGGGCGAACACTGAAGCTTTCTTT
CASRGDRANTEAFF
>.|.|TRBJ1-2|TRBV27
TGTGCCAGCAAGCTCGGTAGTCTAGCTAACTATGGCTACACCTTC
CASKLGSLANYGYTF
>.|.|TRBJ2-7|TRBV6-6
TGTGCCAGCAGTTCGGGAATAACGGGCGAGCAGTACTTC
CASSSGITGEQYF
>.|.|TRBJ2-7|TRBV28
TGTGCCAGCAGGTTTCCTCAGGGGTACGAGCAGTACTTC
CASRFPQGYEQYF
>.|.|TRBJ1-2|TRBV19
TGTGCCAGTAGTATATCGAGAGGGCCCCCTAACTATGGCTACACCTTC
CASSISRGPPNYGYTF
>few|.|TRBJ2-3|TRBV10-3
TGTGCCATCAGTTTAACTAGCCCCACAGATACGCAGTATTTT
CAISLTSPTDTQYF
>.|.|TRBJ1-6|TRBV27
TGTGCCAGCAGTTTTTTCGGGAGCATTAATTCACCCCTCCACTTT
CASSFFGSINSPLHF
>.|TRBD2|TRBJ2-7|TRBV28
TGTGCCAGCAAGGGGGGACTAGCGTACTCCTACGAGCAGTACTTC
CASKGGLAYSYEQYF
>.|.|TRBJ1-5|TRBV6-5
TGTGCCAGCAGTTCTACGGGGGGATCTAATCAGCCCCAGCATTTT
CASSSTGGSNQPQHF
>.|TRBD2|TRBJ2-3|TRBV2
TGTGCCAGCAGCGCTAGCGGGAGGTGGGGAGATACGCAGTATTTT
CASSASGRWGDTQYF
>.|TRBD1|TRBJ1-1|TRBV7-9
TGTGCCAGCAGCCCCCGACAGGGTTGGACTGAAGCTTTCTTT
CASSPRQGWTEAFF
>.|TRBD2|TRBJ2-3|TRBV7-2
TGTGCCAGCAGCTTAGCCCCTAGCGGGTTCACAGATACGCAGTATTTT
CASSLAPSGFTDTQYF
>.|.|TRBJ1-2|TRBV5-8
TGTGCCAGCAGCTTGAACCAGGGCAATTATGGCTACACCTTC
CASSLNQGNYGYTF
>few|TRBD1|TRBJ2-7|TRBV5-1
TGCGCCAGCAGCCTGATCCCGGGACAGGGGTCCTACGAGCAGTACTTC
CASSLIPGQGSYEQYF
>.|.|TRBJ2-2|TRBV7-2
TGTGCCAGCACCCCCGGACAGCCGAACACCGGGGAGCTGTTTTTT
CASTPGQPNTGELFF
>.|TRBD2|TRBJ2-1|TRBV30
TGTGCCTGGAGTGTCGCTCTAGCGGGAGGGAATGAGCAGTTCTTC
CAWSVALAGGNEQFF
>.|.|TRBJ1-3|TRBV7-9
TGTGCCAGCAGCCCGTTCGAGAGAACTGGAAACACCATATATTTT
CASSPFERTGNTIYF
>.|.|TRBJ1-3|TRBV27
TGTGCCAGCCGGCCAGGGGTCTCTGGAAACACCATATATTTT
CASRPGVSGNTIYF
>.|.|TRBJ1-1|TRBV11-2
TGTGCCAGCAGCTCAAGGGGGGGAAGGACTGAAGCTTTCTTT
CASSSRGGRTEAFF
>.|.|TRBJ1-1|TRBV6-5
TGTGCCAGCAGTTACCGAAGACAGGTCAGGAACACTGAAGCTTTCTTT
CASSYRRQVRNTEAFF
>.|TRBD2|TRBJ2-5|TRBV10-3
TGTGCCATCAGTTCCGGACTAGCGGGGGCCCGGGGGACCCAGTACTTC
CAISSGLAGARGTQYF
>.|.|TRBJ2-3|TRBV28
TGTGCCAGCAGTCCGCATAGGGGCATCCCTTACACAGATACGCAGTATTTT
CASSPHRGIPYTDTQYF
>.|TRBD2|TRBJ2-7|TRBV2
TGTGCCAGTCTGGGGGAGCGGGATTCCTACGAGCAGTACTTC
CASLGERDSYEQYF